The 27 T cell receptor beta chains below all came from one sample that was sequenced in a study of T cell repertoires in cytomegalovirus infection. TCRdb re-derived calls from the reads in MiXCR, one entry per CDR3 protein. The table includes fewer than 700,000 distinct CDR3 sequences, 20% to 25% detected once. What was sequenced was CD8+ T cells from PBMCs. These receptors originate from a human donor in good health (CMV status not recorded). Some clones in this sample may be carry-over from other donors' samples.

The chain uses TRBV20-1 and TRBJ2-1; unclear D gene. Trimming shortened V by 3 bases and J by 10 bases, and 13 bases separated the two germline ends. Germline lookup yields CDR1 DFQATT and CDR2 SNEGSKA (reference sequence). The CDR3 is 12 amino acids. The CDR3 DNA reads TGCAGTGCTAGTACCGGCTCGGCGGAGCAGTTCTTC. Amino acids: CSASTGSAEQFF.

A word on this clonotype: An end of the junction differs from the germline gene, which may be a read error. The CDR3 is CASSFGGAENIQYF. In nucleotides, the CDR3 is TGTGCCAGCAGTTTCGGGGGAGCCGAAAACATTCAGTACTTC. This sequence joins TRBV28 and TRBJ2-4; D may be TRBD2 (6 bases). The CDR3 totals 14 residues. The germline CDR1 and CDR2 sequences are MDHEN and SYDVKM. Looking up the rest from reference TRBV28 and TRBJ2-4 gives the full variable domain: DVKVTQSSRYLVKRTGEKVFLECVQDMDHENMFWYRQDPGLGLRLIYFSYDVKMKEKGDIPEGYSVSREKKERFSLILESASTNQTSMYLCASSFGGAENIQYFGAGTRLSVL.

This clonotype was found a few times. CDR3 sequence (DNA): TGTGCCAGCAGCCGGGGACGGCCGCAGTTCTTC. Amino acids: CASSRGRPQFF. The V call is TRBV7-3, the J call TRBJ2-1; the D call may be TRBD1 or TRBD2 (5 bases each). This CDR3 is built from 11 residues. Per germline, CDR1 SGHTA and CDR2 FQGTGA. Deletions cut 5 bases from V and 12 bases from J, with 11 bases between. The variable domain in full, with the rest retrieved from reference TRBV7-3 and TRBJ2-1, is GAGVSQTPSNKVTEKGKYVELRCDPISGHTALYWYRQSLGQGPEFLIYFQGTGAADDSGLPNDRFFAVRPEGSVSTLKIQRTERGDSAVYLCASSRGRPQFFGPGTRLTVL.

Turning to this clonotype: Its ends do not fully match the called genes, so a read error is possible. The genes are TRBV6-2 or TRBV6-3 and TRBJ1-5; 8 bases align to TRBD1. Germline lookup yields CDR1 MNHEY and CDR2 SVGEGT. The CDR3 is 16 residues long. CDR3 loop: CVSSYSTTGGNQPQHF. Written as DNA, the CDR3 is TGTGTCAGCAGTTACTCCACGACAGGGGGCAATCAGCCCCAGCATTTT.

The chain employs TRBV20-1 and TRBJ2-1, with D perhaps matching TRBD2 (5 bases). The germline gives CDR1 DFQATT, CDR2 SNEGSKA (reference sequence). The CDR3 is 13 amino acids. V lost 7 bases, J lost 14 bases, and 24 bases lay in between. CDR3 sequence: CSVEERYGVFKFF. CDR3 bases: TGCAGTGTTGAAGAGCGTTACGGGGTTTTCAAGTTCTTC.

This chain joins TRBV11-1 and TRBJ2-1; no definite D call. This CDR3 region has 13 residues. Germline V lookup: CDR1 SGHAT, CDR2 FQDESV (reference sequence). The germline V and J ends were trimmed by 1 base and 7 bases, with 8 bases remaining between them. CDR3 in DNA: TGTGCCAGCAGCTTAGAGTGGCTAAATGAGCAGTTCTTC. Amino acids: CASSLEWLNEQFF.

The rearrangement links TRBV20-1 to TRBJ1-6; D gene uncertain. Germline V gene data show CDR1 as DFQATT and CDR2 as SNEGSKA (reference sequence). This CDR3 contains 15 residues. Between the trimmed V and J ends, which lost 5 bases and 2 bases, there was a span of 13 bases. The CDR3 loop reads CSAPGRITYNSPLHF. CDR3 DNA: TGCAGTGCTCCTGGACGTATAACCTATAATTCACCCCTCCACTTT.

In its sample, this clonotype was seen many times. The chain joins TRBV7-9 to TRBJ2-1, with TRBD1 matching 12 bases. The ends lost 7 bases at V and 9 bases at J; junction bases unmatched: 10. The V gene's germline CDR1 is SEHNR and CDR2 FQNEAQ (reference sequence). The length of the CDR3 is 15 residues. DNA for the CDR3: TGTGCCAGCAACACCGGGACAGGGGGCTCGGGTGAGCAGTTCTTC. This translates into CASNTGTGGSGEQFF. The whole variable domain, filled in from reference TRBV7-9 and TRBJ2-1, reads DTGVSQNPRHKITKRGQNVTFRCDPISEHNRLYWYRQTLGQGPEFLTYFQNEAQLEKSRLLSDRFSAERPKGSFSTLEIQRTEQGDSAMYLCASNTGTGGSGEQFFGPGTRLTVL.

The rearrangement links TRBV28 to TRBJ1-2; the match to TRBD1 covers 11 bases. The CDR3 is 14 amino acids. CDR1 and CDR2 (germline): MDHEN, SYDVKM. The J segment lost 5 bases and the V segment lost 4 bases, leaving 3 bases of the junction unmatched. The CDR3 DNA sequence: TGTGCCAGCAGTTGGACAGGGGGCCATTATGGCTACACCTTC. Protein sequence: CASSWTGGHYGYTF.

This chain links TRBV28 with TRBJ2-1, with D possibly matching TRBD1 (6 bases). The CDR3 has 14 amino acids. The V gene's germline CDR1 is MDHEN and CDR2 SYDVKM. The V gene lost 4 bases and the J gene lost 5 bases, with 12 bases spanning the gap. The CDR3, as DNA: TGTGCCAGCAGTTGGGGGCCCTCGGACAATGAGCAGTTCTTC. As protein: CASSWGPSDNEQFF.

This clonotype was detected a few times. The V call is TRBV20-1, the J call TRBJ1-1; perhaps TRBD1 as D (6 bases). Trimming left V 6 bases short and J 2 bases short, with 13 bases between. In germline, CDR1 is DFQATT, CDR2 SNEGSKA (reference sequence). The length of the CDR3 is 13 residues. CDR3 nucleotides: TGCAGTGCCAAGGGGGGGTCCAACACTGAAGCTTTCTTT. The encoded protein is CSAKGGSNTEAFF.

This clonotype was observed many times. This chain uses TRBV7-2 with TRBJ2-3; tentative D call: TRBD2 (5 bases). The CDR3 runs 14 residues. Germline loops: CDR1 SGHTA, CDR2 FQGNSA. Trimming left V 6 bases short and J 2 bases short, with 12 bases between. The CDR3 loop reads CASRIGLPTDTQYF. CDR3 nucleotide sequence: TGTGCCAGCAGAATCGGACTCCCCACAGATACGCAGTATTTT. Together with reference TRBV7-2 and TRBJ2-3, the CDR3 gives the full variable domain: GAGVSQSPSNKVTEKGKDVELRCDPISGHTALYWYRQSLGQGLEFLIYFQGNSAPDKSGLPSDRFSAERTGGSVSTLTIQRTQQEDSAVYLCASRIGLPTDTQYFGPGTRLTVL.

This clonotype was detected a few times. The chain recombines TRBV29-1 with TRBJ2-7, with 8 bases matching TRBD1. V was clipped by 5 bases and J by 6 bases; unmatched bases: 3. This CDR3 contains 11 residues. CDR1 is SQVTM, CDR2 ANQGSEA, per germline. For the CDR3, the DNA is TGCAGCGTTACACAGGGGGTCGAGCAGTACTTC. Its protein product is CSVTQGVEQYF.

The sample holds a few counts of this clonotype. The CDR3, as DNA: TGTGCCAGCAGCTTAGGCTGGGCGGGGGGGCGGGAGACCCAGTACTTC. It is translated as CASSLGWAGGRETQYF. The chain carries TRBV7-8 and TRBJ2-5; 9 bases fit TRBD2. Unmatched junction bases numbered 8, after V lost 1 base and J lost 5 bases. Germline V lookup: CDR1 SGHVS, CDR2 FQNEAQ. The CDR3 has 16 amino acids.

This clonotype was counted a few times. V gene TRBV12-3 or TRBV12-4 combines with J gene TRBJ2-1; possibly TRBD2 for D (6 bases). The ends were cut back, 5 bases at V and 0 bases at J, with 14 bases in the middle. This CDR3 has 16 residues. The CDR3 nucleotides read TGTGCCAGCAGTCCTACCGGGGGTAGCTCCTACAATGAGCAGTTCTTC. Its translation is CASSPTGGSSYNEQFF.

The chain couples TRBV6-6 to TRBJ2-1; TRBD2 matches at 8 bases. CDR3 size: 16 residues. The V and J ends lost 2 bases and 5 bases, in that order; junction bases with no gene match: 8. Germline V gene sequence: CDR1 MNHNY, CDR2 SVGAGI (reference sequence). This chain's CDR3 is CASSYGGGGKNNEQFF. The DNA of the CDR3 is TGTGCCAGCAGTTACGGAGGCGGGGGGAAGAACAATGAGCAGTTCTTC.

The V call is TRBV11-2, the J call TRBJ2-7; no definite D call. V lost 1 base and J lost 1, with 8 bases in between. This CDR3 spans 14 amino acids. CDR1 is SGHAT, CDR2 FQNNGV, per germline. CDR3 coding DNA: TGTGCCAGCAGCTTAGGAGACGCGTCCTACGAGCAGTACTTC. Translated: CASSLGDASYEQYF.

The chain couples TRBV29-1 to TRBJ2-4; D not resolved. The CDR3 is made up of 12 amino acids. Germline assignment: CDR1 SQVTM and CDR2 ANQGSEA. Deletions cut 1 base from V and 7 bases from J, with 8 bases between. For the CDR3, the DNA is TGCAGCGTTGAAGGACGCCAGAACATTCAGTACTTC. Translated: CSVEGRQNIQYF. Variable domain in full (rest from reference TRBV29-1 and TRBJ2-4): SAVISQKPSRDICQRGTSLTIQCQVDSQVTMMFWYRQQPGQSLTLIATANQGSEATYESGFVIDKFPISRPNLTFSTLTVSNMSPEDSSIYLCSVEGRQNIQYFGAGTRLSVL.

This clonotype was found once. The chain has TRBV20-1 and TRBJ2-6; D may be TRBD2 (5 bases). Per germline, CDR1 DFQATT and CDR2 SNEGSKA (reference sequence). The CDR3 runs to 13 residues. The V end was cut by 5 bases, the J end by 4 bases, with 9 bases between. CDR3 DNA sequence: TGCAGTGCTTTAGCGATCGGGGCCAACGTCCTGACTTTC. This encodes CSALAIGANVLTF.

This clonotype was counted ten times or more. V usage is TRBV7-9 and J usage is TRBJ2-6; D gene uncertain. This CDR3 region has 18 residues. The V gene lost 5 bases and the J gene lost 0 bases, with 17 bases spanning the gap. The V gene's germline CDR1 is SEHNR and CDR2 FQNEAQ (reference sequence). The CDR3: CASSQATALPSGANVLTF. The CDR3 bases are TGTGCCAGCAGCCAGGCTACGGCCCTACCCTCTGGGGCCAACGTCCTGACTTTC.

The J gene is TRBJ1-4, the V gene TRBV15; no firm D call. V dropped 4 bases and J dropped 2 bases, with 8 bases sitting between them. Germline CDR1 LNHNV, CDR2 YYDKDF (reference sequence). The CDR3 length is 14 residues. Here the CDR3 DNA reads TGTGCCACCAGCAATCTTGGGACTAATGAAAAACTGTTTTTT. Protein product: CATSNLGTNEKLFF.

The chain is built from TRBV6-2 or TRBV6-3 and TRBJ2-5; no clear D. Trimming took off 2 bases at V and 1 base at J, with 5 bases between the two ends. There are 13 residues in the CDR3. Germline assignment: CDR1 MNHEY and CDR2 SVGEGT. The CDR3 spells CASSYVFQETQYF. CDR3 sequence (DNA): TGTGCCAGCAGTTACGTGTTCCAAGAGACCCAGTACTTC.

This clonotype was observed at least ten times. The gene calls are TRBV7-2 and TRBJ1-4; D not resolved. Germline CDR1 SGHTA, CDR2 FQGNSA. The V end lost 4 bases, the J end lost 0 bases, and 15 bases lay between the germline ends. The CDR3 sequence is 17 residues long. The CDR3, as DNA: TGTGCCAGCAGCTGGATCGGGTCGATTGCAACTAATGAAAAACTGTTTTTT. Translation: CASSWIGSIATNEKLFF.

A remark on this clonotype: An end of the junction does not agree with germline; a read error may underlie this. The genes are TRBV27 and TRBJ1-4; D uncertain. The CDR3 spans 15 residues. The germline CDR1 and CDR2 sequences are MNHEY and SMNVEV (reference sequence). CDR3 sequence: CVSSLTTVVNEKLFF. The CDR3 DNA reads TGTGTCAGCAGTTTGACTACAGTCGTTAATGAAAAACTGTTTTTT.

The sample holds a few counts of this clonotype. This chain links TRBV7-9 with TRBJ1-1; tentatively, D is TRBD1 (5 bases). The V gene's germline CDR1 is SEHNR and CDR2 FQNEAQ (reference sequence). The CDR3 is 14 amino acids. The germline V and J ends were trimmed by 7 bases and 10 bases, with 22 bases remaining between them. The CDR3 region has the DNA TGTGCCAGCAACTCTCGGGGTGGGGCACTTAGAGCTTTCTTT. This codes for CASNSRGGALRAFF.

As to this clonotype: This may come from a read error, since a much larger clone is one base off. The chain uses TRBV7-2 and TRBJ2-3; D is unclear. Trimming stripped 3 bases from V and 1 base from J, with 14 bases between. Germline assignment: CDR1 SGHTA and CDR2 FQGNSA. The CDR3 is made up of 16 amino acids. CDR3 residues: CASSFPRTKGTDTQYF. CDR3 DNA sequence: TGTGCCAGCAGCTTCCCTCGGACCAAGGGCACAGATACGCAGTATTTT.

The CDR3: CASSSGDRAEETQYF. The CDR3 DNA reads as TGTGCCAGCAGCTCGGGCGACAGGGCGGAGGAGACCCAGTACTTC. The chain is built from TRBV5-6 and TRBJ2-5, with 7 bases lining up with TRBD1. The CDR3 extends over 15 amino acids. The V gene end was trimmed by 3 bases and the J gene end by 5 bases; junction bases not matched to a gene: 10. Germline V gene lookup returns CDR1 SGHDT and CDR2 YYEEEE. The full variable domain, with the rest looked up from reference TRBV5-6 and TRBJ2-5, is DAGVTQSPTHLIKTRGQQVTLRCSPKSGHDTVSWYQQALGQGPQFIFQYYEEEERQRGNFPDRFSGHQFPNYSSELNVNALLLGDSALYLCASSSGDRAEETQYFGPGTRLLVL.